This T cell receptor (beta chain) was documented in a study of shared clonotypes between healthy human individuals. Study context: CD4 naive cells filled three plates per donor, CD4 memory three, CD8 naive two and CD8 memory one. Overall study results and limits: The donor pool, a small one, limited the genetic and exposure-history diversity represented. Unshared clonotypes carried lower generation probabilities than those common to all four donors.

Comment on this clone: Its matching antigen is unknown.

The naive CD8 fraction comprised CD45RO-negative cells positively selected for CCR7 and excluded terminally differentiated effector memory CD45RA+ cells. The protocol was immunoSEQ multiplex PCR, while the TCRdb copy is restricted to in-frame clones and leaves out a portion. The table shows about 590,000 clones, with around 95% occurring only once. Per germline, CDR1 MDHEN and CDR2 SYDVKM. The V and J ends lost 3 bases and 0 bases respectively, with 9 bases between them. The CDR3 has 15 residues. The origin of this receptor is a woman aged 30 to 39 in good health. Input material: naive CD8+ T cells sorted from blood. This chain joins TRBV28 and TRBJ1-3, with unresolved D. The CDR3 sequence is CASSFLSSSGNTIYF. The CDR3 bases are TGTGCCAGCAGTTTCTTGAGTTCCTCTGGAAACACCATATATTTT. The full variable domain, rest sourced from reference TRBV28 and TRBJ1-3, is DVKVTQSSRYLVKRTGEKVFLECVQDMDHENMFWYRQDPGLGLRLIYFSYDVKMKEKGDIPEGYSVSREKKERFSLILESASTNQTSMYLCASSFLSSSGNTIYFGEGSWLTVV.